This T cell receptor beta chain is from a study of Ad26.COV2.S vaccination and SARS-CoV-2 variants. Treatment meaning: approximately 18 received Ad26.COV2.S at low or high dose, single or two shots; about five received placebo; per-sample allocation not given. It was on day 63 after the first vaccine or placebo injection that samples were taken. The method was immunoSEQ multiplex PCR; TCRdb's version includes in-frame clones alone and lacks a portion of them. This repertoire shows about 680,000 clones, 89% found once; its top ten account for nearly 1.5%. This CDR3 has 14 amino acids. CDR1 is MNHEY, CDR2 SMNVEV, per germline (reference sequence). Trimming took 7 bases from V and 8 from J; bases not matched to a gene: 12.

This chain joins TRBV27 and TRBJ1-2; TRBD1 aligns across 8 bases. The sample consisted of peripheral blood, taken in a trial of Ad26.COV2.S vaccine versus placebo. The source is a person between 18 and 59 years old who received the Ad26.COV2.S COVID-19 vaccine or a placebo. The CDR3: CASNRQGSSGGYTF. In DNA form, the CDR3 reads TGTGCCAGCAACCGACAGGGGAGTAGCGGCGGCTACACCTTC.